The source of this T cell receptor beta chain is a study of cytomegalovirus exposure and HLA in healthy donors. Study-wide results and limits: Clonal expansion was found to be greater in HLA-associated TCR beta chains than in equally common others in a later analysis. Researchers reported in a later analysis that a missense DCLRE1C variant was tied to TCR beta V- and J-gene trimming.

The study ran its PCR with 60 Vbeta and 13 Jbeta primers. Data came from immunoSEQ multiplex PCR; TCRdb stores just in-frame clones and leaves some out. The data show 95,000 to 150,000 clones, with 63% seen just once and approximately 9.1% held by the top ten. Of note for this clone: Its cognate antigen is unknown.

The CDR3 loop spans 14 amino acids. Germline loops: CDR1 MNHEY, CDR2 SVGAGI. V was trimmed by 2 bases and J by 2 bases, leaving 10 bases between them. This sequence joins TRBV6-5 and TRBJ2-7; D might be TRBD2 (6 bases). Sequencing was carried out using PBMCs. The sequence was collected from a man in his forties or fifties in good health and CMV-seropositive. CDR3 loop: CASSYRDFTYEQYF. The CDR3 DNA reads as TGTGCCAGCAGTTACCGGGACTTTACCTACGAGCAGTACTTC.